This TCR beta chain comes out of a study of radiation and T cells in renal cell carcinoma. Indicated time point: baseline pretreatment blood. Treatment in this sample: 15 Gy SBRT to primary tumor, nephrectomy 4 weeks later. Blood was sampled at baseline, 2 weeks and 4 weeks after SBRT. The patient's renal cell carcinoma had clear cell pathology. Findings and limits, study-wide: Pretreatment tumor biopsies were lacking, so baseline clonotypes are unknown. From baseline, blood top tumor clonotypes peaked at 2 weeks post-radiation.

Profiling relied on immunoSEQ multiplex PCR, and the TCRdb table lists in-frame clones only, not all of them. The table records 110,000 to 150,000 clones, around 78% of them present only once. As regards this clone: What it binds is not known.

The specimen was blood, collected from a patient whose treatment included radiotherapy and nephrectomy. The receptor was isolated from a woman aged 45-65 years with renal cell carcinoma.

The CDR3 DNA reads TGTGCCAGCAGCCAAGGGACAGGCAACACCTTC. Its protein is CASSQGTGNTF. The J gene is TRBJ1-2, the V gene TRBV4-2; 7 nucleotides align to TRBD1. This CDR3 region has 11 residues. After removal of 1 base from V and 12 bases from J, the junction contained 2 bases not matched to a gene. Germline CDR1 and CDR2: LGHNA and YNFKEQ.